This T cell receptor (beta chain) appears in the sequencing data of a study of T-cell memory formation after mild COVID-19. The study's findings and limits: Clones contracting across day 15 to 85 had a balanced CD4/CD8 profile; later expanding clones leaned CD4+. Of the contracting clones, CD4+ ones lay mainly in CM and EM, and CD8+ ones in EMRA.

Details on this clonotype: Its antigen is unidentified.

One entry per CDR3 protein results from TCRdb running MiXCR on the 5' RACE reads. The sample lists 300,000 to 400,000 distinct CDR3 sequences, approximately 15% occurring once. Trimming took 3 bases from V and 1 from J, leaving 9 bases between them. The CDR3 runs 14 residues. This rearrangement joins TRBV12-3 or TRBV12-4 to TRBJ2-5; no definite D call. What was sequenced was PBMCs or a T cell subset sorted from them (not recorded which). The receptor comes from a man between 18 and 29 years old who had mild COVID-19 (a few samples of this study predate the infection). Cell type and time point are not known. CDR3 coding DNA: TGTGCCAGCAGTTTCCAACTGCTCCAAGAGACCCAGTACTTC. It specifies CASSFQLLQETQYF.